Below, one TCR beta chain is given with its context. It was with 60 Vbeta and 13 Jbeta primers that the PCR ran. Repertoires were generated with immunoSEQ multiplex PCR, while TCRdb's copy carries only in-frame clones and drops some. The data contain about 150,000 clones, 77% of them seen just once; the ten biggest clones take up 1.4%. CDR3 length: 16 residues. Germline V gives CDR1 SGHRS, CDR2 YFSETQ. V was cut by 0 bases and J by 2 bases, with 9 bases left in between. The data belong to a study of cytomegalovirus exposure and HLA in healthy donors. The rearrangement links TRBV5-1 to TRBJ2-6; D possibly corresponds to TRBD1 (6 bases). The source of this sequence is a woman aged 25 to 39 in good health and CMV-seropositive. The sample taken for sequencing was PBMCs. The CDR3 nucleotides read TGCGCCAGCAGCTTGGACAGGGTTCCTGGGGCCAACGTCCTGACTTTC. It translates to CASSLDRVPGANVLTF.